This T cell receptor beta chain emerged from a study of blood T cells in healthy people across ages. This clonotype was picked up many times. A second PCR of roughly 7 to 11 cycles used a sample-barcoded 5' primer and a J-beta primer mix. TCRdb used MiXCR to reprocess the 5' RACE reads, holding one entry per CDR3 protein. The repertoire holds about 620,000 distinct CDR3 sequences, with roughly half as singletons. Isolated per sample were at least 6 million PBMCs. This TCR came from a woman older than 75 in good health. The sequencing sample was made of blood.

The CDR3 is CASNELAGGRYEQFF. The CDR3 DNA reads as TGTGCCAGCAATGAATTAGCGGGAGGGCGGTATGAGCAGTTCTTC. The chain employs TRBV28 and TRBJ2-1; 11 nucleotides align to TRBD2. With V trimmed by 7 bases and J by 8 bases, 10 bases remained unmatched. There are 15 residues in the CDR3. Germline CDR1 MDHEN, CDR2 SYDVKM.